These 6 T cell receptor beta chains were all obtained from the same sample, sequenced in a study of shared T cell receptors in the human thymus. TCRdb's copy holds only in-frame clones and misses some; the assay was immunoSEQ multiplex PCR. Here the sample spans more than 550,000 clones, around 87% being singletons. Separately, the same data were catalogued under a study of human thymus T cells.

The sequencing input was thymocytes. The receptors originated from a boy in the first two years of life with a congenital heart defect.

This chain uses TRBV19 with TRBJ1-5; D is possibly TRBD1 (6 bases). The CDR3 has 16 residues. Looked up from germline, CDR1 is LNHDA and CDR2 is SQIVND (reference sequence). V lost 1 base and J lost 0, with 10 bases in between. In nucleotides, the CDR3 is TGTGCCAGTAGTATAGGGACAGATTATAGCAATCAGCCCCAGCATTTT. Amino acid sequence: CASSIGTDYSNQPQHF.

The CDR3 nucleotides read TGCGCCAGCAGCCAAGATAGGGGCCTAGCGGGTCTCTCTCAAGAGACCCAGTACTTC. Amino acid sequence: CASSQDRGLAGLSQETQYF. The chain is built from TRBV4-3 and TRBJ2-5; 8 bases fit TRBD2. This CDR3 region has 19 residues. Germline-derived CDR1 and CDR2 are LGHNA and YSLEER. After removal of 0 bases from V and 2 bases from J, the junction contained 14 bases not matched to a gene.

The rearrangement uses TRBV19 and TRBJ2-7; 7 bases are a match to TRBD1. The CDR3 loop spans 15 amino acids. Trimming removed 6 bases from V and 2 bases from J; junction bases left unmatched: 10. Germline V gene data show CDR1 as LNHDA and CDR2 as SQIVND (reference sequence). The CDR3 DNA is TGTGCCAGTAGACTCATGGGGACAGCCGCCTACGAGCAGTACTTC. Translation gives CASRLMGTAAYEQYF.

The V call is TRBV7-2, the J call TRBJ2-2; perhaps TRBD1 as D (6 bases). Germline V gene lookup returns CDR1 SGHTA and CDR2 FQGNSA. V was shortened by 5 bases and J by 6 bases, with 22 bases between the two germline ends. The CDR3 covers 17 residues. The CDR3 sequence: CASSPPWGTKISGELFF. CDR3 DNA sequence: TGTGCCAGCAGCCCCCCATGGGGGACAAAGATATCCGGGGAGCTGTTTTTT.

The chain joins TRBV19 to TRBJ2-1; 14 bases line up with TRBD2. V lost 3 bases and J lost 6; bases outside the gene matches: 1. Germline V gives CDR1 LNHDA, CDR2 SQIVND (reference sequence). The CDR3 loop spans 15 amino acids. CDR3 protein: CASSMGLAGVNEQFF. CDR3 in DNA: TGTGCCAGTAGTATGGGACTAGCGGGGGTCAATGAGCAGTTCTTC.

CDR3 loop: CASSQDPTGQGLGYTF. CDR3 nucleotide sequence: TGCGCCAGCAGCCAAGACCCGACGGGACAGGGTCTTGGCTACACCTTC. The rearrangement links TRBV4-3 to TRBJ1-2; TRBD1 aligns across 9 bases. Germline V gene lookup returns CDR1 LGHNA and CDR2 YSLEER. This CDR3 is built from 16 residues. Trimming removed 0 bases from V and 7 bases from J; junction bases left unmatched: 9.